The rows below give T cell receptor beta chains drawn from one sample of a study of blood T cell repertoires in COVID-19. This table comes from immunoSEQ multiplex PCR, and its TCRdb copy is limited to in-frame clones, with some not included. The sample lists roughly 140,000 clones, 88% occurring once. Sequences were obtained from peripheral blood. The receptors were gathered from a woman in her 50s with acute or convalescent COVID-19. Both conserved end residues are part of each CDR3. Each record gives: D gene, V gene, CDR3 length, J gene, clone size, CDR3 protein, CDR3 DNA. A D gene is named only where the DNA matches it firmly. Some rows mark clone size as missing; the rest say once, few, many or name a class of expanded clone.

d_call: -
v_call: TRBV5-1
cdr3_length: 15
j_call: TRBJ2-5
clone_size: -
cdr3_aa: CASSLDRGELAIQYF
cdr3_nt: TGCGCCAGCAGCTTGGATCGTGGGGAACTAGCAATCCAGTACTTC

d_call: TRBD1
v_call: TRBV11-1
cdr3_length: 15
j_call: TRBJ2-5
clone_size: -
cdr3_aa: CASSRSRGWMETQYF
cdr3_nt: TGTGCCAGCAGCCGGAGCAGGGGGTGGATGGAGACCCAGTACTTC

d_call: TRBD1
v_call: TRBV28
cdr3_length: 17
j_call: TRBJ1-1
clone_size: -
cdr3_aa: CASSFTASGQGNTEAFF
cdr3_nt: TGTGCCAGCAGTTTCACCGCCTCAGGACAGGGGAACACTGAAGCTTTCTTT

d_call: TRBD2
v_call: TRBV19
cdr3_length: 15
j_call: TRBJ2-1
clone_size: few
cdr3_aa: CASTRAGLADNEQFF
cdr3_nt: TGTGCCAGTACCCGGGCGGGACTAGCGGACAATGAGCAGTTCTTC

d_call: TRBD2
v_call: TRBV6-1
cdr3_length: 16
j_call: TRBJ2-7
clone_size: few
cdr3_aa: CASSEGTSGITYEQYF
cdr3_nt: TGTGCCAGCAGTGAAGGGACTAGCGGGATAACCTACGAGCAGTACTTC

d_call: -
v_call: TRBV5-8
cdr3_length: 14
j_call: TRBJ1-4
clone_size: -
cdr3_aa: CASSSGLPNEKLFF
cdr3_nt: TGTGCCAGCAGCTCGGGACTACCTAATGAAAAACTGTTTTTT

d_call: TRBD1
v_call: TRBV5-5
cdr3_length: 15
j_call: TRBJ1-5
clone_size: -
cdr3_aa: CASSLVTGVSQPQHF
cdr3_nt: TGTGCCAGCAGCTTGGTTACAGGGGTGAGTCAGCCCCAGCATTTT

d_call: TRBD2
v_call: TRBV5-1
cdr3_length: 15
j_call: TRBJ2-7
clone_size: -
cdr3_aa: CASSLGLAGKNEQYF
cdr3_nt: TGCGCCAGCAGCCTGGGACTAGCGGGAAAGAACGAGCAGTACTTC

d_call: TRBD1
v_call: TRBV7-8
cdr3_length: 12
j_call: TRBJ1-1
clone_size: once
cdr3_aa: CASSRQGAEAFF
cdr3_nt: TGTGCCAGCAGCCGACAGGGTGCTGAAGCTTTCTTT

d_call: TRBD1
v_call: TRBV13
cdr3_length: 14
j_call: TRBJ1-1
clone_size: -
cdr3_aa: CASSHPTGATEAFF
cdr3_nt: TGTGCCAGCAGCCACCCTACAGGGGCCACTGAAGCTTTCTTT

d_call: -
v_call: TRBV25-1
cdr3_length: 13
j_call: TRBJ1-5
clone_size: -
cdr3_aa: CASAGDSNQPQHF
cdr3_nt: TGTGCCAGCGCCGGGGATAGCAATCAGCCCCAGCATTTT

d_call: TRBD1
v_call: TRBV19
cdr3_length: 18
j_call: TRBJ2-1
clone_size: -
cdr3_aa: CASSRRGDRGFPYNEQFF
cdr3_nt: TGTGCCAGTAGTAGGAGGGGGGACAGGGGGTTCCCCTACAATGAGCAGTTCTTC

d_call: TRBD1
v_call: TRBV7-6
cdr3_length: 19
j_call: TRBJ2-2
clone_size: -
cdr3_aa: CASSHPLGQGTTDTGELFF
cdr3_nt: TGTGCCAGCAGCCATCCGTTAGGACAGGGGACGACGGACACCGGGGAGCTGTTTTTT

d_call: -
v_call: TRBV2
cdr3_length: 14
j_call: TRBJ1-5
clone_size: -
cdr3_aa: CASSEYSSNQPQHF
cdr3_nt: TGTGCCAGCAGTGAATACAGTAGCAATCAGCCCCAGCATTTT

d_call: -
v_call: TRBV4-2
cdr3_length: 15
j_call: TRBJ1-2
clone_size: once
cdr3_aa: CASSQERRRSYGYTF
cdr3_nt: TGTGCCAGCAGCCAAGAACGTAGGAGGAGCTATGGCTACACCTTC

d_call: -
v_call: TRBV29-1
cdr3_length: 10
j_call: TRBJ1-2
clone_size: -
cdr3_aa: CSVGGNGYTF
cdr3_nt: TGCAGCGTTGGAGGTAATGGCTACACCTTC

d_call: -
v_call: TRBV25-1
cdr3_length: 14
j_call: TRBJ2-7
clone_size: -
cdr3_aa: CASSESSGAYEQYF
cdr3_nt: TGTGCCAGCAGTGAAAGTTCGGGTGCTTACGAGCAGTACTTC

d_call: TRBD1
v_call: TRBV4-2
cdr3_length: 16
j_call: TRBJ1-6
clone_size: -
cdr3_aa: CASSQELTGYNSPLHF
cdr3_nt: TGTGCCAGCAGCCAAGAACTGACAGGGTATAATTCACCCCTCCACTTT

d_call: TRBD1
v_call: TRBV3-1/TRBV3-2
cdr3_length: 13
j_call: TRBJ1-2
clone_size: -
cdr3_aa: CASSQPGQGEDTF
cdr3_nt: TGTGCCAGCAGCCAGCCAGGACAGGGCGAGGATACCTTC

d_call: -
v_call: TRBV10-3
cdr3_length: 12
j_call: TRBJ1-2
clone_size: -
cdr3_aa: CAIQGSWYGYTF
cdr3_nt: TGTGCCATTCAGGGAAGTTGGTATGGCTACACCTTC

d_call: TRBD1
v_call: TRBV9
cdr3_length: 15
j_call: TRBJ1-2
clone_size: -
cdr3_aa: CASSVGTGRHYGYTF
cdr3_nt: TGTGCCAGCAGCGTAGGGACAGGGAGGCACTATGGCTACACCTTC

d_call: -
v_call: TRBV7-6
cdr3_length: 15
j_call: TRBJ1-2
clone_size: -
cdr3_aa: CASSLELGNGGGYTF
cdr3_nt: TGTGCCAGCAGCCTAGAGCTGGGGAATGGAGGTGGCTACACCTTC

d_call: TRBD1
v_call: TRBV6-5
cdr3_length: 14
j_call: TRBJ1-1
clone_size: -
cdr3_aa: CASTWDRADTEAFF
cdr3_nt: TGTGCCAGCACATGGGACAGGGCGGACACTGAAGCTTTCTTT

d_call: -
v_call: TRBV7-2
cdr3_length: 15
j_call: TRBJ1-3
clone_size: -
cdr3_aa: CASSAVTGTGNTIYF
cdr3_nt: TGTGCCAGCAGCGCTGTTACAGGGACTGGAAACACCATATATTTT

d_call: -
v_call: TRBV6-6
cdr3_length: 13
j_call: TRBJ1-2
clone_size: -
cdr3_aa: CASTLGGNYGYTF
cdr3_nt: TGTGCCAGCACCCTGGGGGGTAACTATGGCTACACCTTC

d_call: TRBD1
v_call: TRBV7-2
cdr3_length: 15
j_call: TRBJ1-2
clone_size: -
cdr3_aa: CASSLAGQGAYGYTF
cdr3_nt: TGTGCCAGCAGCTTAGCGGGACAGGGGGCCTATGGCTACACCTTC

d_call: -
v_call: TRBV11-2
cdr3_length: 12
j_call: TRBJ2-1
clone_size: -
cdr3_aa: CASSLLVDEQFF
cdr3_nt: TGTGCCAGCAGCTTACTAGTAGATGAGCAGTTCTTC

d_call: TRBD1
v_call: TRBV12-3/TRBV12-4
cdr3_length: 11
j_call: TRBJ1-2
clone_size: few
cdr3_aa: CASRRTGEFTF
cdr3_nt: TGTGCCAGCAGACGGACAGGGGAATTCACCTTC